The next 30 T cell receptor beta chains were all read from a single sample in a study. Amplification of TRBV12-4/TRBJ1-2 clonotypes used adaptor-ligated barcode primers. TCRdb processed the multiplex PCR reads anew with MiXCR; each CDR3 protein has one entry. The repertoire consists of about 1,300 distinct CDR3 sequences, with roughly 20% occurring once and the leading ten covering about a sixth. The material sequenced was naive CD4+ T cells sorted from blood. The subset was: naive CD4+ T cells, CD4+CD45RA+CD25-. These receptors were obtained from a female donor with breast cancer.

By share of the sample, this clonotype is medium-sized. The CDR3 DNA follows: TGTGCCAGCAGTTTTAGCTCATCAGGCTACACCTTC. Protein product: CASSFSSSGYTF. V is TRBV12-3 or TRBV12-4 and J is TRBJ1-2; D not certain. Between the trimmed V and J ends, which lost 3 bases and 8 bases, there was a span of 10 bases. The CDR3 has 12 amino acids.

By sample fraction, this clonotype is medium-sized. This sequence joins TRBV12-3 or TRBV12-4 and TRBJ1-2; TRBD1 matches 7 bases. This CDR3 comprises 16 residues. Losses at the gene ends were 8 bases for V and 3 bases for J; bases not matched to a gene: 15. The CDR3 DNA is TGTGCCAGCTCCGAACAGGGGACTGGGTCTTACTATGGCTACACCTTC. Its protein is CASSEQGTGSYYGYTF.

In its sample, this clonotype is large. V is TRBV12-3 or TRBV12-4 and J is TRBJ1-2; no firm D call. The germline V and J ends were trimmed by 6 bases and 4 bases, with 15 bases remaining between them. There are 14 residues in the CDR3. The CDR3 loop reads CASSYASVGYGYTF. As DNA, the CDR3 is TGTGCCAGCAGCTATGCCTCGGTTGGCTATGGCTACACCTTC.

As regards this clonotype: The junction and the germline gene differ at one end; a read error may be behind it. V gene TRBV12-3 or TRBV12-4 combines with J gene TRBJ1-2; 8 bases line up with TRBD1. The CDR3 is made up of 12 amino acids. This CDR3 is CASTGQGSGYTF. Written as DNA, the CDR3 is TGCGCCAGCACTGGACAGGGCAGCGGCTACACCTTC.

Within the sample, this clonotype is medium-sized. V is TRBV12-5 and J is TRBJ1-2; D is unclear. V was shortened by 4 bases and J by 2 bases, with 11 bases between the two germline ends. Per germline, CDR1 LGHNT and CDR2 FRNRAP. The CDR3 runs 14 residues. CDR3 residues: CASGSGPRNYGYTF. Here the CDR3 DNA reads TGTGCTAGTGGTTCCGGACCGAGAAACTATGGCTACACCTTC.

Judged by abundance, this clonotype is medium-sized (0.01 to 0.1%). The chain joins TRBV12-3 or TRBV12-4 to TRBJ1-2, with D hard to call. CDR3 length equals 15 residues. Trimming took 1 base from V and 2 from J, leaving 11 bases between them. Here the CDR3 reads CASSLGEARNYGYTF. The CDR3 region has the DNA TGTGCCAGCAGTTTAGGGGAGGCGCGCAACTATGGCTACACCTTC.

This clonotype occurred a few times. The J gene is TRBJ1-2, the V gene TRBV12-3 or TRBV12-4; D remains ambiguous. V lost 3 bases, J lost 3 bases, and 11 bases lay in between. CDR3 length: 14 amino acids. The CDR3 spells CASSLRRLDYGYTF. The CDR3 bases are TGTGCCAGCAGTTTGAGGAGGCTAGACTATGGCTACACCTTC.

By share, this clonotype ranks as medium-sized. The CDR3 loop reads CASSLGPLRGYTF. The CDR3 DNA follows: TGTGCCAGCAGTTTGGGTCCTCTCAGAGGCTACACCTTC. V usage is TRBV12-3 or TRBV12-4 and J usage is TRBJ1-2; D ambiguous. Deletions cut 3 bases from V and 8 bases from J, with 13 bases between. The CDR3 is 13 amino acids.

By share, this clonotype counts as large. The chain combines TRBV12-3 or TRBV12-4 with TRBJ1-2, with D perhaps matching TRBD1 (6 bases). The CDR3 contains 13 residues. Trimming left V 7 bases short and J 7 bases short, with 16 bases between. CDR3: CASTQGGAGGYTF. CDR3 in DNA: TGTGCCAGCACACAGGGTGGGGCTGGTGGCTACACCTTC.

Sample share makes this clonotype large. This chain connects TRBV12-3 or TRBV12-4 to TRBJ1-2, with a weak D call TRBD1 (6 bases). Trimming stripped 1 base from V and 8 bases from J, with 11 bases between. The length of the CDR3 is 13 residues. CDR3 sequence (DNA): TGTGCCAGCAGTTTAGACAGGGTTTTCGGCTACACCTTC. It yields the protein CASSLDRVFGYTF.

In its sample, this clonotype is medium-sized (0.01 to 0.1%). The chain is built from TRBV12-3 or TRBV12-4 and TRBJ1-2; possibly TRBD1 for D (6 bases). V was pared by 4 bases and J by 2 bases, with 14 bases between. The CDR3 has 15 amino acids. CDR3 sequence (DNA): TGTGCCAGCAGTTCGATCCAAACAGGGAACTATGGCTACACCTTC. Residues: CASSSIQTGNYGYTF.

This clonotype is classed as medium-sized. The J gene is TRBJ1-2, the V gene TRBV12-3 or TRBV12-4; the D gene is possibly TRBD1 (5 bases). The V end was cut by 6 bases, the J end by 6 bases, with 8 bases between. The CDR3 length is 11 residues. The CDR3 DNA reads TGTGCCAGCAGCATGGGGCATGGCTACACCTTC. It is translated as CASSMGHGYTF.

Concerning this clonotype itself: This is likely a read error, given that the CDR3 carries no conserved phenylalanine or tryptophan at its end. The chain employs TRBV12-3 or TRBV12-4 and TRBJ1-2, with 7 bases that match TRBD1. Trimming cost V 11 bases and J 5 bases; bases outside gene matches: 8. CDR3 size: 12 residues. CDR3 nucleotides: TGTGCCGGCACAGCGACAGGGTATGGCTACACCCTC. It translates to CAGTATGYGYTL.

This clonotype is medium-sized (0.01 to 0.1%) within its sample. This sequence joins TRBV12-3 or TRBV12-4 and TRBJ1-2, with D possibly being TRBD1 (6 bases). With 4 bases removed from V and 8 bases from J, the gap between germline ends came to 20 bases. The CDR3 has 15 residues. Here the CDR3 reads CASSSTRTGPEGYTF. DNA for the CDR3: TGTGCCAGCAGTTCCACCCGAACAGGGCCGGAGGGCTACACCTTC.

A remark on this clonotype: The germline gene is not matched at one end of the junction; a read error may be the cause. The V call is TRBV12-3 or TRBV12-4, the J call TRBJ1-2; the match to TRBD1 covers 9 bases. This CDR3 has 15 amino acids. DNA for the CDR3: TGTGTCAGCAGTCAGAGGACAGGGGATCGGTATGACTACACCTTC. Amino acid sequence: CVSSQRTGDRYDYTF.

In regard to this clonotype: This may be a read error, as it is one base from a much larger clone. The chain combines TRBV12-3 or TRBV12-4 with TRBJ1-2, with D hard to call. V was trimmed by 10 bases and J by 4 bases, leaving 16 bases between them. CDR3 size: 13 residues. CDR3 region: CATQARTSYGYTF. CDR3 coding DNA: TGTGCCACCCAAGCGAGGACGTCCTATGGCTACACCTTC.

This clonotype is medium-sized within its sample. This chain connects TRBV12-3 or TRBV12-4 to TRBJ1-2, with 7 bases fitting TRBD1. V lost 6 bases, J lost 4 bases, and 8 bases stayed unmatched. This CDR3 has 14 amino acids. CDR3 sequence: CASSRGTAIYGYTF. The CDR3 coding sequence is TGTGCCAGCAGCCGCGGGACAGCCATCTATGGCTACACCTTC.

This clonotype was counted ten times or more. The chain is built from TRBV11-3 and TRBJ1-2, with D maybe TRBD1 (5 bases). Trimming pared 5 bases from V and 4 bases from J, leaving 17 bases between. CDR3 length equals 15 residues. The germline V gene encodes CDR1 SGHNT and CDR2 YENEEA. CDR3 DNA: TGTGCCAGCAGCGATACTGGGACGGCGGCCTATGGCTACACCTTC. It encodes CASSDTGTAAYGYTF.

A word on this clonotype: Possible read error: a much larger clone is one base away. The CDR3 loop is CASGQGNYGYTF. The CDR3 DNA follows: TGTGCCAGCGGCCAGGGAAACTATGGCTACACCTTC. This chain uses TRBV12-3 or TRBV12-4 with TRBJ1-2, with D perhaps matching TRBD1 (5 bases). Trimming took off 8 bases at V and 2 bases at J, with 9 bases between the two ends. There are 12 residues in the CDR3.

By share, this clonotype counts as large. CDR3 loop: CASSPRDSSGEGYTF. The DNA for the CDR3 is TGTGCCAGCAGTCCTCGGGACAGCTCTGGGGAAGGCTACACCTTC. The chain carries TRBV12-3 or TRBV12-4 and TRBJ1-2, with 7 bases aligning to TRBD1. The CDR3 runs 15 residues. V was clipped by 5 bases and J by 8 bases; unmatched bases: 14.

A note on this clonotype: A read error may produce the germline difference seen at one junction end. The CDR3 protein is CASSVTDDYDYTF. CDR3 coding DNA: TGTGCCAGCAGTGTGACGGATGACTATGACTACACCTTC. The rearrangement joins TRBV12-3 or TRBV12-4 to TRBJ1-2; no clear D gene. The CDR3 covers 13 residues.

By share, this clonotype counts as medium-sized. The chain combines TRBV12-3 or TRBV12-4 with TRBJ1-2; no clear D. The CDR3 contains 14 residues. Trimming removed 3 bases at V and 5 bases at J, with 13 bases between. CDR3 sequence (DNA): TGTGCCAGCAGTTTCGACGAAAATACATATGGCTACACCTTC. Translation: CASSFDENTYGYTF.

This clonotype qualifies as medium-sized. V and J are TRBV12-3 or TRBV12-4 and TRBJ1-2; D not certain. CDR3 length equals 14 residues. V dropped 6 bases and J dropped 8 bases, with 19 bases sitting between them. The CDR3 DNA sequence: TGTGCCAGCAGGAATCGGCGGCCCACGGAGGGCTACACCTTC. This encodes CASRNRRPTEGYTF.

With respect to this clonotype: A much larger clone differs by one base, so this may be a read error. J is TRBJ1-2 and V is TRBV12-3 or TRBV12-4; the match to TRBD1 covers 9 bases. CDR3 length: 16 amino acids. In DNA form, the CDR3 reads TGTGCCTGCAGTTTCTTCGGGACAGGGATTAACTATGGCTACACCTTC. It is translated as CACSFFGTGINYGYTF.

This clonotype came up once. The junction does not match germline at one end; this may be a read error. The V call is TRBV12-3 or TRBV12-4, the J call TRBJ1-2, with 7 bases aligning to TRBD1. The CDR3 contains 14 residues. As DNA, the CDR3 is TGTGCCAGCAAACAGGGGCACTCCAACTATGGCTACATCTTC. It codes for CASKQGHSNYGYIF.

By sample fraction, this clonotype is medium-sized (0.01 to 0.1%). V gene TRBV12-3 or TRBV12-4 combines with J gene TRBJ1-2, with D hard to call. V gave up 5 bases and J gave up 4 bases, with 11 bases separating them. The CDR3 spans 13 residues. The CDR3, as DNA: TGTGCCAGCAGTCTGAACCTCGGCTATGGCTACACCTTC. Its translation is CASSLNLGYGYTF.

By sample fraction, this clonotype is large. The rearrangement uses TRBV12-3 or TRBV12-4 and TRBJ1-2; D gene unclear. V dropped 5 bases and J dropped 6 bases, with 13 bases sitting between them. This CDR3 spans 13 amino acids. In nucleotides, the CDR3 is TGTGCCAGCAGTGACGTCCACTTAAATGGCTACACCTTC. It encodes CASSDVHLNGYTF.

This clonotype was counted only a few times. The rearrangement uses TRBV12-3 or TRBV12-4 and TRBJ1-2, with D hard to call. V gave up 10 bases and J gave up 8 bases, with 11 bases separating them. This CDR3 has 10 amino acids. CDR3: CATRFRGYTF. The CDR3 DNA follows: TGTGCCACCAGATTCAGGGGCTACACCTTC.

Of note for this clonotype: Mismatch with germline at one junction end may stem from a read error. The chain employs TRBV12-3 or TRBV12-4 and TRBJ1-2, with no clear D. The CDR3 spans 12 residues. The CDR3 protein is CASSTRRVGCTF. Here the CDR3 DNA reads TGTGCCAGCAGCACAAGGAGGGTTGGCTGCACCTTC.

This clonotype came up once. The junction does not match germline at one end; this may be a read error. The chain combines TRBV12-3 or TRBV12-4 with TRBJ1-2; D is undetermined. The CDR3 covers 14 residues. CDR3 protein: CASSLSSHNCGYTF. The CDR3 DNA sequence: TGTGCCAGCAGTTTAAGCAGTCATAACTGTGGCTACACCTTC.